This T cell receptor beta chain derives from a study of metastatic and nonmetastatic thyroid tumors (dated by TCRdb to the early 2020s). As for the study more broadly: Repertoires from peripheral blood and from tumor or nodule tissue samples of malignant and benign thyroid patients were compared. Broader findings and caveats from the paper: In both blood and tumor samples, malignant tumors were reported to have significantly higher TCR beta diversity than benign nodules.

The CDR3, from cysteine to phenylalanine, totals 14 residues. Only CDR3 DNA remains: 42 bases, in frame from the first base. CDR1 and CDR2, looked up from the germline V gene (reference sequence), are MNHEY and SMNVEV. The trim is 1 base for V and 3 bases for J, with a gap of 9 bases between the germline ends. None of the patients had been given any treatment before thyroid surgery. The study retrospectively analysed patient clinical samples collected from about 2012 to 2018 using T-cell receptor beta sequencing. Concerning this clone: What antigen it recognizes has not been identified. No base-level quality is on record; no much larger clone is a single base apart.

The protocol used for the library was PCR. The data were produced on an Illumina HiSeq 4000. High-throughput sequencing was used to profile the TCR beta-chain CDR3 region of each patient. As for how the authors treated the data: CDR3 differences across clinicopathological groups were used to build a classifier for discriminating distant-metastatic papillary thyroid cancer patients. Repertoire diversity was assessed with the Shannon index, and tumor-blood repertoire similarity with the Morisita-Horn index. TCRdb handled the public reads itself, with Q25 trimming in fastp and clone calling in MiXCR, and kept productive beta chains. The V and J calls follow TCRdb's processing rather than the paper's. Within this sample are about 12,000 clones, with under 25% of them counted one time only. The ten top clones hold more than 13% of the sample.

Here the chain combines TRBV27 and TRBJ2-5; TRBD2 might be the D gene, on 5 matching bases. This clonotype was sampled from a female donor with papillary thyroid cancer or a benign thyroid nodule (not recorded which). Some clones in this sample may be carry-over from other donors' samples. What was sequenced was adjacent normal tissue. CDR3 loop: CASSLWGSEETQYF. The sequenced DNA: TGTGCCAGCAGTTTATGGGGTAGCGAAGAGACCCAGTACTTC.